This entry features one T cell receptor (beta chain) sequence. Its antigen is as yet unknown. This sample is drawn from a study of cytomegalovirus exposure and HLA in healthy donors. Study-wide results and limits: TCR sequences were mostly rare, though some public TCRs occurred in many donors. Cytomegalovirus-associated status was assigned to approximately 160 TCR beta chains.

The donors belonged to the 120-subject validation cohort, separate from the 666-subject first cohort. Sequencing used immunoSEQ multiplex PCR; TCRdb keeps in-frame clones, though not all of them. The table records tens of thousands of clones, under 96% of them present only once. The sequence was obtained from a woman between 18 and 29 years old in good health and CMV-seropositive. Material: PBMCs.

The CDR3 DNA follows: TGTGCCAGCACTAGCGGGATGGACACCGGGGAGCTGTTTTTT. It encodes CASTSGMDTGELFF. V usage is TRBV7-2 and J usage is TRBJ2-2; 9 bases line up with TRBD2. CDR3 length: 14 amino acids. The V gene end was trimmed by 7 bases and the J gene end by 3 bases; junction bases not matched to a gene: 3. Germline V gives CDR1 SGHTA, CDR2 FQGNSA.